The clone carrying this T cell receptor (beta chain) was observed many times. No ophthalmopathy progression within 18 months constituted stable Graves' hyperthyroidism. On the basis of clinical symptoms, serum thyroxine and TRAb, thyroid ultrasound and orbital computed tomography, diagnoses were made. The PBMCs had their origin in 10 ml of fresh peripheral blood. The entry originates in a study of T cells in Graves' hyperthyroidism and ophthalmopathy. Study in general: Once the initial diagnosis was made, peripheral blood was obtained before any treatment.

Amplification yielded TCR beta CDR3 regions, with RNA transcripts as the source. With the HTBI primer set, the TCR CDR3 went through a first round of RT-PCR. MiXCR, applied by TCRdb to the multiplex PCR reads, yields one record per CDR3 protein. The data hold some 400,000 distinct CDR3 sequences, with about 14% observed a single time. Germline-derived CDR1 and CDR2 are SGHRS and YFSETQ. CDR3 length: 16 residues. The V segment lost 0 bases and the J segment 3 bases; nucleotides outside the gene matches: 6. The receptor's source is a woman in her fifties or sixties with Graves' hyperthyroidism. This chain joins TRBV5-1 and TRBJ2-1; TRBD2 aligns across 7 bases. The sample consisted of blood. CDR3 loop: CASSLGSGGGYNEQFF. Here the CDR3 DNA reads TGCGCCAGCAGCTTGGGCTCGGGAGGAGGCTACAATGAGCAGTTCTTC.